The 22 T cell receptor beta chains listed next were all sequenced from one sample in a study of T cells in women clearing cervical HPV infection. Assay used: immunoSEQ multiplex PCR; TCRdb lists only in-frame clones, some missing. The sample yields 36,000 or so clones, of which the top ten take up less than 9%. Specimen: blood buffy coat. These receptors all stem from a woman between 18 and 69 years old with a cervical HPV16 infection that either progressed to CIN3+ or cleared (not recorded which).

A word on this clone: Coverage ceases 3 residues before the CDR3 finishes, and the germline J gene fills in the end. The chain couples TRBV18 to TRBJ1-2; D may be TRBD1 (6 bases). Germline V CDR1 and CDR2: KGHSH, LQKENI. The CDR3 has 18 amino acids. The CDR3 sequence is CASSPGLAGASSTDTYTF. The DNA read from the CDR3 is TGTGCCAGCTCACCTGGACTAGCGGGGGCATCTAGCACAGATACC.

Points on this clone: The CDR3 end is not reached by the read, which stops 3 residues before it; the germline J gene fills it in. This rearrangement joins TRBV20-1 to TRBJ2-1; 13 nucleotides agree with TRBD2. J lost 9 bases, V lost 3 bases, and 5 bases had no gene match. Looked up from germline, CDR1 is DFQATT and CDR2 is SNEGSKA (reference sequence). This CDR3 comprises 14 residues. The CDR3 loop is CSARRTSGGSEQFF. CDR3 DNA, as far as it was read: TGCAGTGCTAGGAGGACTAGCGGGGGTAGTGAG.

In regard to this clone: Read data end 3 residues before the CDR3 end; the end is taken from the germline J gene. The V and J genes are TRBV7-9 and TRBJ1-4; 8 bases are a match to TRBD1. CDR3 length: 13 residues. With V trimmed by 5 bases and J by 10 bases, 6 bases remained unmatched. Looked up from germline, CDR1 is SEHNR and CDR2 is FQNEAQ (reference sequence). The sequenced part of the CDR3 DNA is TGTGCCAGCAGCCAGGGGGCAGATGGAAAA. Encoded protein: CASSQGADGK. The full CDR3 sequence reads CASSQGADGKLFF.

As regards this clone: The DNA ends 3 residues before the CDR3 does, and the rest of the CDR3 is filled in from the germline J gene. The gene calls are TRBV7-9 and TRBJ2-2; TRBD1 agrees at 10 bases. Trimming at V came to 3 bases and at J to 5 bases, leaving 3 bases not matched to a gene. This CDR3 comprises 15 residues. Germline V gene lookup returns CDR1 SEHNR and CDR2 FQNEAQ (reference sequence). CDR3 bases read: TGTGCCAGCAGCTTTGGGACAGGGGCAACCGGGGAG. Its protein is CASSFGTGATGE. The whole CDR3 is CASSFGTGATGELFF.

As to this clone: Read data end 3 residues before the CDR3 end; the end is taken from the germline J gene. The V call is TRBV7-9, the J call TRBJ1-2; D is possibly TRBD1 (6 bases). Germline V CDR1 and CDR2: SEHNR, FQNEAQ (reference sequence). The CDR3 is 11 amino acids. This CDR3 is CASSLDRDYTF. The DNA read from the CDR3 is TGTGCCAGCAGCTTAGACAGGGAC.

Concerning this clone itself: The read falls 3 residues short of the CDR3 end, and the missing part is taken from the germline J gene. The chain is built from TRBV10-3 and TRBJ1-6; D perhaps matches TRBD1 (6 bases). Trimming shortened V by 10 bases and J by 7 bases, and 14 bases separated the two germline ends. The germline V gene has CDR1 ENHRY and CDR2 SYGVKD. This CDR3 comprises 13 residues. The DNA read from the CDR3 is TGTGCCAGCTTACAGGGCTTCAATTCACCC. Translating it yields CASLQGFNSP. The CDR3 in its entirety is CASLQGFNSPLHF.

As regards this clone: The read falls 3 residues short of the CDR3 end, and the missing part is taken from the germline J gene. The chain uses TRBV5-1 and TRBJ1-5; no clear D. Per germline, CDR1 SGHRS and CDR2 YFSETQ. Trimming took 0 bases from V and 0 from J, leaving 7 bases between them. The CDR3 length is 15 residues. This CDR3 reads CASSLDSTSNQPQHF. CDR3 DNA, as far as it was read: TGCGCCAGCAGCTTGGACAGCACTAGCAATCAGCCC.

Notes on this clone: With the read ending 3 residues before the CDR3 end, the germline J gene is used to fill in that end. The V call is TRBV19, the J call TRBJ1-2, with D perhaps matching TRBD1 (6 bases). This CDR3 has 13 residues. In germline, CDR1 is LNHDA, CDR2 SQIVND (reference sequence). The CDR3: CASSRGGLDTYTF. The CDR3 bases that were read are TGTGCCAGTAGTAGGGGGGGCCTAGATACC.

Concerning this clone: The read gets to within 3 residues of the CDR3 end, and the germline J gene fills in the rest. The chain is built from TRBV7-6 and TRBJ2-2, with D hard to call. Germline assignment: CDR1 SGHVS and CDR2 FNYEAQ. This CDR3 is 15 amino acids long. CDR3 protein: CASSLFGSTNEKLFF. CDR3 DNA (partial): TGTGCCAGCAGCTTATTTGGCTCAACTAATGAAAAG.

A remark on this clone: The CDR3 extends 3 residues past the end of the read, so its final part is completed from the germline J gene. The chain employs TRBV20-1 and TRBJ1-5, with D unresolved. CDR1 and CDR2 from the germline V gene are DFQATT and SNEGSKA (reference sequence). The CDR3 spans 15 residues. Trimming pared 4 bases from V and 0 bases from J, leaving 13 bases between. The covered CDR3 bases are TGCAGTGCTACCCAGGTGGTCGGTAGCAATCAGCCC. Protein sequence: CSATQVVGSNQP. The whole CDR3 region reads CSATQVVGSNQPQHF.

As concerns this clone: The CDR3 end lies 3 residues beyond the end of the read and is filled in from the germline J gene. The chain recombines TRBV20-1 with TRBJ2-3, with D tentatively TRBD2 (5 bases). The CDR3 covers 15 residues. V lost 0 bases to trimming and J lost 6 bases, with 16 bases between them. The germline gives CDR1 DFQATT, CDR2 SNEGSKA (reference sequence). The sequenced CDR3 bases are TGCAGTGCTAGAGATAACGACTATTGGGCGGATACG. Amino acid sequence: CSARDNDYWADT. The complete CDR3 protein is CSARDNDYWADTQYF.

CDR3 DNA, as far as it was read: TGTGCCAGTAGTATAGATCTCCAGGGCAATCAGCCG. Translation gives CASSIDLQGNQP. The whole CDR3 sequence reads CASSIDLQGNQPQYF. V gene TRBV19 combines with J gene TRBJ2-3; a weak D match, TRBD1 (5 bases). The read halts 3 residues ahead of the CDR3 end, with the missing end drawn from the germline J gene. The CDR3 length is 15 residues. The V gene's germline CDR1 is LNHDA and CDR2 SQIVND (reference sequence).

CDR3 DNA (partial): TGTGCCAGCAGCGCAAGTGGGGGCTTGAACACTGAA. Translating gives CASSASGGLNTE. In full, the CDR3 is CASSASGGLNTEAFF. The chain joins TRBV9 to TRBJ1-1; D is possibly TRBD1 (6 bases). The CDR3 end lies 3 residues beyond the end of the read and is filled in from the germline J gene. Germline values: CDR1 SGDLS, CDR2 YYNGEE. The ends were cut back, 3 bases at V and 0 bases at J, with 12 bases in the middle. There are 15 residues in the CDR3.

The CDR3 bases that were read are TGTGCCAGCAGCCGACAGTCCTCCTATGGT. This sequence encodes CASSRQSSYG. The full CDR3 is CASSRQSSYGQYF. V is TRBV7-2 and J is TRBJ2-4, with a tentative D call TRBD1 (5 bases). The missing CDR3 end, 3 residues past where the read stops, is filled in from the germline J gene. The CDR3 runs to 13 residues. CDR1 SGHTA and CDR2 FQGNSA come from the germline V gene.

Of note for this clone: The read ends 3 residues before the CDR3 terminus; that terminus is restored from the germline J gene. This chain connects TRBV20-1 to TRBJ2-5; TRBD2 matches 13 bases. The V gene's germline CDR1 is DFQATT and CDR2 SNEGSKA (reference sequence). This CDR3 contains 14 residues. V shed 5 bases and J 6 bases; nucleotides not matched to a gene: 6. CDR3 DNA, as far as it was read: TGCAGTGCTCCTCGGACTAGCGGGGGAAAGACC. This gives the protein CSAPRTSGGKT. The whole CDR3 protein reads CSAPRTSGGKTQYF.

As to this clone: The read terminates 3 residues before the CDR3 end, so the remaining end is supplied by the germline J gene. The chain carries TRBV19 and TRBJ1-1; 7 bases map to TRBD1. After removal of 6 bases from V and 0 bases from J, the junction contained 4 bases not matched to a gene. In germline, CDR1 is LNHDA, CDR2 SQIVND (reference sequence). The CDR3 consists of 14 residues. This CDR3 is CASSNRGMNTEAFF. The CDR3 bases that were read are TGTGCCAGTAGCAACAGGGGTATGAACACTGAA.

Considering frequency, this clone is medium-sized. The sequence runs out 3 residues before the end of the CDR3; the remainder is reconstructed from the germline J gene. The J gene is TRBJ2-3, the V gene TRBV20-1, with D perhaps matching TRBD2 (6 bases). Germline loops: CDR1 DFQATT, CDR2 SNEGSKA (reference sequence). CDR3 length: 14 residues. Trimming took off 6 bases at V and 6 bases at J, with 19 bases between the two ends. The CDR3 loop is CSASPWGVLDTQYF. CDR3 DNA (partial): TGCAGTGCCTCCCCCTGGGGGGTTCTGGATACG.

Concerning this clone: The CDR3 extends 3 residues past the end of the read, so its final part is completed from the germline J gene. J is TRBJ2-2 and V is TRBV7-9; D is uncertain. The germline V gene has CDR1 SEHNR and CDR2 FQNEAQ (reference sequence). The CDR3 spans 12 residues. CDR3 amino acids: CASSLSGEKLFF. The part of the CDR3 DNA that was read is TGTGCCAGCAGCTTATCCGGTGAAAAG.

As concerns this clone: Read coverage stops 3 residues before the CDR3 terminus; the germline J gene supplies the remainder. The chain is built from TRBV5-1 and TRBJ1-2; TRBD1 matches 7 bases. This CDR3 comprises 15 residues. After removal of 4 bases from V and 6 bases from J, the junction contained 12 bases not matched to a gene. Germline loops: CDR1 SGHRS, CDR2 YFSETQ. CDR3 DNA (partial): TGCGCCAGCAGCCAGGGGACAGTTTTAGGGGATGGC. It specifies CASSQGTVLGDG. The full CDR3 protein reads CASSQGTVLGDGYTF.

Remarks on this clone: With the read ending 3 residues before the CDR3 end, the germline J gene is used to fill in that end. V usage is TRBV6-2 or TRBV6-3 and J usage is TRBJ2-5, with a tentative D call TRBD1 (6 bases). This CDR3 region has 13 residues. The germline V and J ends were trimmed by 6 bases and 4 bases, with 12 bases remaining between them. Germline V gene lookup returns CDR1 MNHEY and CDR2 SVGEGT. The CDR3: CASRRQAPETQYF. The CDR3 DNA, read in part, is TGTGCCAGCAGACGACAGGCCCCAGAGACC.

A word on this clone: Read data end 3 residues before the CDR3 end; the end is taken from the germline J gene. This sequence joins TRBV18 and TRBJ2-7; 11 nucleotides align to TRBD2. Germline V gives CDR1 KGHSH, CDR2 LQKENI. The CDR3 covers 15 residues. Unmatched junction bases numbered 4, after V lost 3 bases and J lost 3 bases. The sequenced CDR3 bases are TGTGCCAGCTCACCCCCCGGACTAGCGGGCTACGAG. Protein product: CASSPPGLAGYE. From start to end, the CDR3 is CASSPPGLAGYEQYF.

Partial CDR3 DNA: TGTGCCAGCTCACCAGAGGGGATGGAGGCTGAA. This sequence encodes CASSPEGMEAE. The CDR3 as a whole reads CASSPEGMEAEAFF. This chain joins TRBV18 and TRBJ1-1, with D possibly TRBD1 on 5 matching bases. Sequencing ends 3 residues short of the CDR3 end; the germline J gene provides the rest. Deletions cut 2 bases from V and 6 bases from J, with 13 bases between. The CDR3 is 14 residues long. Germline V gene sequence: CDR1 KGHSH, CDR2 LQKENI.